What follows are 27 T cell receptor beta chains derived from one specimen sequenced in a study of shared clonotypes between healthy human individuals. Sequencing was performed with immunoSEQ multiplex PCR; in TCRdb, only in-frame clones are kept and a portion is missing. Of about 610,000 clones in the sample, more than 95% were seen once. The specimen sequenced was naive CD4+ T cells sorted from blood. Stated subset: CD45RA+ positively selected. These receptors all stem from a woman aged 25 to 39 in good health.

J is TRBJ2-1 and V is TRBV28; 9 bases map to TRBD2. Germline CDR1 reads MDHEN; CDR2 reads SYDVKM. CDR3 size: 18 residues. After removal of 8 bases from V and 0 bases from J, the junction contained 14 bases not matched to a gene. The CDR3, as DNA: TGTGCCAGCCAAAGCGGGGCGGCGGGAGGGAGCTCCTACAATGAGCAGTTCTTC. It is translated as CASQSGAAGGSSYNEQFF.

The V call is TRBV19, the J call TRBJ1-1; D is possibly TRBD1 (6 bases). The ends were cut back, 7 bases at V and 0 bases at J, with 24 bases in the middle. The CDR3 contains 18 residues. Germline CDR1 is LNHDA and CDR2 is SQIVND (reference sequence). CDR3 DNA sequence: TGTGCCAGTACCCAACCCAGGGGCCTCGCCCCTTTGAACACTGAAGCTTTCTTT. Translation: CASTQPRGLAPLNTEAFF.

The CDR3 region has the DNA TGCAGCGCAATGGGACTAGCGGGGGGTAAGCAGTTCTTC. It yields the protein CSAMGLAGGKQFF. The chain uses TRBV29-1 and TRBJ2-1, with 15 nucleotides matching TRBD2. The CDR3 runs to 13 residues. Germline CDR1 is SQVTM and CDR2 is ANQGSEA. V trimming: 7 bases; J trimming: 11 bases; junction bases outside the gene matches: 6.

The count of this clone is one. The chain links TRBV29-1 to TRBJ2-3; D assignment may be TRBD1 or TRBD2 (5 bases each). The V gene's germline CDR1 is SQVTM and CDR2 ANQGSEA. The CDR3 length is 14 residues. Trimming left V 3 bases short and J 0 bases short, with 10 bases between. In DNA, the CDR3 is TGCAGCGTTGAGGGACGGGTGAGCACAGATACGCAGTATTTT. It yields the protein CSVEGRVSTDTQYF.

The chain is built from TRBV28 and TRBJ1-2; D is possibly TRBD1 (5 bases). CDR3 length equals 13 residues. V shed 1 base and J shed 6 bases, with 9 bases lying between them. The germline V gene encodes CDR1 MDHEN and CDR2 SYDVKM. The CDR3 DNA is TGTGCCAGCAGTTTATCCCCAGGGAATGGCTACACCTTC. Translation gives CASSLSPGNGYTF.

The CDR3 loop reads CASSPSTAYEKLFF. Written as DNA, the CDR3 is TGTGCCAGCAGCCCTTCTACAGCCTATGAAAAACTGTTTTTT. The chain combines TRBV4-2 with TRBJ1-4; D is unresolved. The CDR3 is 14 amino acids. V was cut by 4 bases and J by 6 bases, with 12 bases left in between. Germline CDR1 reads LGHNA; CDR2 reads YNFKEQ.

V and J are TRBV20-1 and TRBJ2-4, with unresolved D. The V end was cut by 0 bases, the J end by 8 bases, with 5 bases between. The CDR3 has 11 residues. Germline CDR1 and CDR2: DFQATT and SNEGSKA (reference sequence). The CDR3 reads CSARDSYIQYF. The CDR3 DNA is TGCAGTGCTAGAGATAGTTACATTCAGTACTTC.

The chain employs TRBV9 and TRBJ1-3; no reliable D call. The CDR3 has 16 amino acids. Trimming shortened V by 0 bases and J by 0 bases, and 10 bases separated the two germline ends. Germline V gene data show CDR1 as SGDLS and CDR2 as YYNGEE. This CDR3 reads CASSVEGTNSGNTIYF. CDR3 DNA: TGTGCCAGCAGCGTAGAGGGAACAAACTCTGGAAACACCATATATTTT.

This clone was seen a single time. CDR3 sequence: CASRTVGQGHYEQYF. The CDR3 DNA reads TGTGCCAGCAGGACCGTGGGGCAGGGACACTACGAGCAGTACTTC. V gene TRBV28 combines with J gene TRBJ2-7; maybe TRBD1 (6 bases). The CDR3 has 15 amino acids. Trimming left V 6 bases short and J 3 bases short, with 18 bases between. The V gene's germline CDR1 is MDHEN and CDR2 SYDVKM.

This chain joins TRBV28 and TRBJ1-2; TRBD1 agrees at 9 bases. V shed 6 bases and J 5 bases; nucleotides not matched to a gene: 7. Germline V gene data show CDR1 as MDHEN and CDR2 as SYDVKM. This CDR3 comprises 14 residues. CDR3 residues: CASSLGTGKYGYTF. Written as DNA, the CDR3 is TGTGCCAGCAGCTTAGGGACAGGGAAGTATGGCTACACCTTC.

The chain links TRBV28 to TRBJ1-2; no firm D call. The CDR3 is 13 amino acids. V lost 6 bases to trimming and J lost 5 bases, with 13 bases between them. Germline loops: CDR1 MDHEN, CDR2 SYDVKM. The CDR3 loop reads CASRNTSPYGYTF. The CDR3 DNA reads TGTGCCAGCAGAAATACAAGTCCTTATGGCTACACCTTC.

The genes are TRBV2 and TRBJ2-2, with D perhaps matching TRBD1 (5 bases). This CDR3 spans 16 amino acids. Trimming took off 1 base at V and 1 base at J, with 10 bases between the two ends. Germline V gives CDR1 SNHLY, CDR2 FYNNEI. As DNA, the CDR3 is TGTGCCAGCAGTGAAGAAGGGCAGGGGAACACCGGGGAGCTGTTTTTT. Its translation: CASSEEGQGNTGELFF. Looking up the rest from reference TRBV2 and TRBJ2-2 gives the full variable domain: EPEVTQTPSHQVTQMGQEVILRCVPISNHLYFYWYRQILGQKVEFLVSFYNNEISEKSEIFDDQFSVERPDGSNFTLKIRSTKLEDSAMYFCASSEEGQGNTGELFFGEGSRLTVL.

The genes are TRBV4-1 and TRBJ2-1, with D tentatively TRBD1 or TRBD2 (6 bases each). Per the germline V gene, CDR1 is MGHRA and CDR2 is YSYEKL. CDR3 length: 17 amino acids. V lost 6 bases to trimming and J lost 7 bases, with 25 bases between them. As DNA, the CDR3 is TGCGCCAGCAGTCTGAAGGGGAGAGGGGGAGGAAGGAATGAGCAGTTCTTC. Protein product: CASSLKGRGGGRNEQFF.

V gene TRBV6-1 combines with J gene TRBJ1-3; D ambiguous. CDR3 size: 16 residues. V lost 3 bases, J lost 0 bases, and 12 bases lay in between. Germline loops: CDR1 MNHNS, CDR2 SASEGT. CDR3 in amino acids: CASSDFLGHSGNTIYF. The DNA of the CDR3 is TGTGCCAGCAGTGATTTTCTAGGGCACTCTGGAAACACCATATATTTT.

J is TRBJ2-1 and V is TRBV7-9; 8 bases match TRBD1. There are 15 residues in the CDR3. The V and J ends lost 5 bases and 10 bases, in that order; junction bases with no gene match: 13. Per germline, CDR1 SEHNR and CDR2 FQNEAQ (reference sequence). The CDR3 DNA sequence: TGTGCCAGCAGCCCAGGGACTTCCAGGGGGCAGGAGCAGTTCTTC. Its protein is CASSPGTSRGQEQFF.

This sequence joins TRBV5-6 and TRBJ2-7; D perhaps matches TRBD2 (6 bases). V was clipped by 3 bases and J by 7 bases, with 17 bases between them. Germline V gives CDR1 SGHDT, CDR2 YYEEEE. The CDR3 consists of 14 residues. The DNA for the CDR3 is TGTGCCAGCAGCTACTTCGGCGGGGCGCCGGAGCAGTACTTC. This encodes CASSYFGGAPEQYF.

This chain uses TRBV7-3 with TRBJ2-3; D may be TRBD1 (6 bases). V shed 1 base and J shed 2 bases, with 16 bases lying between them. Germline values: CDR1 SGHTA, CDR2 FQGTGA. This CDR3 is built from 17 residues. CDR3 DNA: TGTGCCAGCAGCTTAAGGCGTCCAGGGGCCGTCACAGATACGCAGTATTTT. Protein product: CASSLRRPGAVTDTQYF.

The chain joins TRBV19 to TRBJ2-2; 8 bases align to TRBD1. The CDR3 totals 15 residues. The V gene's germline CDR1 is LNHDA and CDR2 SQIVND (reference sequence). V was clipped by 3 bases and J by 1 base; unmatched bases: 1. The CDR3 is CASSIGTGNTGELFF. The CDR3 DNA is TGTGCCAGTAGTATCGGGACAGGGAACACCGGGGAGCTGTTTTTT.

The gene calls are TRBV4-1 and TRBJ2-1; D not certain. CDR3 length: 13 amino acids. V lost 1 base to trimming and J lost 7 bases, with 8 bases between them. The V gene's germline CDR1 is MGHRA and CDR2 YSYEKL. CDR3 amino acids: CASSQAWQNEQFF. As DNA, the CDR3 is TGCGCCAGCAGCCAAGCCTGGCAGAATGAGCAGTTCTTC.

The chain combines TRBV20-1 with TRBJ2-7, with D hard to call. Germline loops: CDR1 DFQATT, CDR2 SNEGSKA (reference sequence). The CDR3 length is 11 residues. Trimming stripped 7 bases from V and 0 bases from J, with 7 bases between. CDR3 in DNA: TGCAGTGGTTGGGGCTCCTACGAGCAGTACTTC. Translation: CSGWGSYEQYF.

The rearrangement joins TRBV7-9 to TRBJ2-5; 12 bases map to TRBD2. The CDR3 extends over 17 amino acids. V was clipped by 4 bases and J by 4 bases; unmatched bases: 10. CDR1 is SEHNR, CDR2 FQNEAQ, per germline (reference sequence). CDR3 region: CASSYSLAGGFVETQYF. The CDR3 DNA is TGTGCCAGCAGCTACTCCCTAGCGGGAGGGTTCGTAGAGACCCAGTACTTC. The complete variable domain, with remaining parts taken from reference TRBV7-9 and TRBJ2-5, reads DTGVSQNPRHKITKRGQNVTFRCDPISEHNRLYWYRQTLGQGPEFLTYFQNEAQLEKSRLLSDRFSAERPKGSFSTLEIQRTEQGDSAMYLCASSYSLAGGFVETQYFGPGTRLLVL.

CDR3 sequence reads: CASSYPNRDDRAFF. The CDR3 region has the DNA TGTGCCAGCAGTTACCCCAATAGGGATGATAGAGCTTTCTTT. V usage is TRBV6-6 and J usage is TRBJ1-1; no firm D call. Germline-derived CDR1 and CDR2 are MNHNY and SVGAGI (reference sequence). The germline V and J ends were trimmed by 2 bases and 10 bases, with 17 bases remaining between them. The CDR3 is 14 amino acids.

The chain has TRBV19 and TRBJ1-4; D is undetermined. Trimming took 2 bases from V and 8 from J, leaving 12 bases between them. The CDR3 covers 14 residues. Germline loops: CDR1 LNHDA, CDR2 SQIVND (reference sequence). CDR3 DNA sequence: TGTGCCAGTAGTATAATTTCAGGCACGGAAAAACTGTTTTTT. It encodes CASSIISGTEKLFF.

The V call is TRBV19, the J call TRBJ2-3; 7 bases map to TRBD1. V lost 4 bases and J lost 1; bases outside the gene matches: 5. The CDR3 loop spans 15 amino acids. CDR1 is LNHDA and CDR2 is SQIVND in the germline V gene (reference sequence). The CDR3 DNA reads TGTGCCAGTAGTAACAGGGGCCAGGGCACAGATACGCAGTATTTT. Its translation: CASSNRGQGTDTQYF.

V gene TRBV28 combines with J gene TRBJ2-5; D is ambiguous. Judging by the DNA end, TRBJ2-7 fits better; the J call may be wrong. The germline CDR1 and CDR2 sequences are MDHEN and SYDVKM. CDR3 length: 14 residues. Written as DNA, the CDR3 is TGTGCCAGCAGTTTGGGCGGTCCCAACTACGAGCAGTACTTC. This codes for CASSLGGPNYEQYF.

The CDR3 reads CASSFLPGQGANQPQHF. CDR3 sequence (DNA): TGTGCCAGCAGCTTCCTGCCGGGACAGGGGGCCAATCAGCCCCAGCATTTT. The chain links TRBV7-9 to TRBJ1-5, with 12 bases lining up with TRBD1. Germline V gene sequence: CDR1 SEHNR, CDR2 FQNEAQ (reference sequence). The CDR3 contains 17 residues. V gave up 3 bases and J gave up 3 bases; unmatched junction bases: 6.

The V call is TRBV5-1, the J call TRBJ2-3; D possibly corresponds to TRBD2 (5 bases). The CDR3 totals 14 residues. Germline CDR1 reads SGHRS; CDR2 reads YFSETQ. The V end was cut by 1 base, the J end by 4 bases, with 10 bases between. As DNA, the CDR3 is TGCGCCAGCAGCTTGTGGGAGTTGGCAGATACGCAGTATTTT. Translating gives CASSLWELADTQYF.